This is a list of T cell receptor beta chains from one sample in a study of T cell responses to AZD1222 COVID-19 vaccine. Sequenced by immunoSEQ multiplex PCR; TCRdb stores in-frame clones only, minus some. The sample consists of fewer than 85,000 clones, 90% of them appearing once. The sample consisted of peripheral blood, taken on day 0 of AZD1222 vaccination. These receptors came from an adult in good health. CDR3s include the opening cysteine and the closing phenylalanine or tryptophan. The D gene is left open where the match is weak. Size is stated for part of the rows, as once, few or many counts, or as a class when the clone is expanded.

d_call,clone_size,j_call,v_call,cdr3_nt,cdr3_aa
.,.,TRBJ1-5,TRBV5-8,TGTGCCAGCAGCTCACAGGGACCCATCGGGCAGCCCCAGCATTTT,CASSSQGPIGQPQHF
.,.,TRBJ2-3,TRBV25-1,TGTGCCAGCAGTGAATCTAACACCTACACAGATACGCAGTATTTT,CASSESNTYTDTQYF
.,.,TRBJ1-1,TRBV5-5,TGTGCCAGCAGCTTACAGGGTCACACTGAAGCTTTCTTT,CASSLQGHTEAFF
TRBD1,.,TRBJ1-2,TRBV28,TGTGCCAGCTGCGTCGGGACAGCTAACTATGGCTACACCTTC,CASCVGTANYGYTF
.,.,TRBJ2-1,TRBV11-3,TGTGCCAGCAGCCGGGACGGTAACAATGAGCAGTTCTTC,CASSRDGNNEQFF
.,.,TRBJ1-5,TRBV30,TGTGCCTGGGCTGGCGGGGCAGGGGTCAATCAGCCCCAGCATTTT,CAWAGGAGVNQPQHF
.,.,TRBJ1-5,TRBV19,TGTGCCAGTAGTATGGGCGTCTATAGCAATCAGCCCCAGCATTTT,CASSMGVYSNQPQHF
TRBD1,.,TRBJ2-2,TRBV19,TGTGCCAGCCGTACCGGACAGGGGGATTTCACCGGGGAGCTGTTTTTT,CASRTGQGDFTGELFF
.,once,TRBJ1-1,TRBV9,TGTGCCAGCAGCGTAGAGGGTGTGGGAGGCACTGAAGCTTTCTTT,CASSVEGVGGTEAFF
.,.,TRBJ1-1,TRBV6-5,TGTGCCAGCAGCGTAGGGGGGGTCACTGAAGCTTTCTTT,CASSVGGVTEAFF
TRBD1,.,TRBJ1-6,TRBV28,TGTGCCCGACAGGACAGGCTGAATTCACCCCTCCACTTT,CARQDRLNSPLHF